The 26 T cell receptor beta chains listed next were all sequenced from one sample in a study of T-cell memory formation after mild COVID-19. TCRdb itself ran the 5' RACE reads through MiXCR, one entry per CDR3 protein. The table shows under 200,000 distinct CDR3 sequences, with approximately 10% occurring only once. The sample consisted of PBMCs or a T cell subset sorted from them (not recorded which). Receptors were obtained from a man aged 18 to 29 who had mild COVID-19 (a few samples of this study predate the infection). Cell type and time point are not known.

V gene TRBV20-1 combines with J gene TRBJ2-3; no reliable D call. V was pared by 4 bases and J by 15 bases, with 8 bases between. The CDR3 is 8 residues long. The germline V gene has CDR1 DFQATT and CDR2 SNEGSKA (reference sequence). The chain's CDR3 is CSANMDYF. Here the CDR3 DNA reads TGCAGTGCTAATATGGACTATTTT.

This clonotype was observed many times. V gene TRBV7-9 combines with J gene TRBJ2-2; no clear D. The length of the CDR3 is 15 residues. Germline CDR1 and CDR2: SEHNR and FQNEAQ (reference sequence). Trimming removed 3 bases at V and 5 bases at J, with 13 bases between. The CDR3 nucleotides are TGTGCCAGCAGCTTGGGCACATTGCGGACCGGGGAGCTGTTTTTT. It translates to CASSLGTLRTGELFF.

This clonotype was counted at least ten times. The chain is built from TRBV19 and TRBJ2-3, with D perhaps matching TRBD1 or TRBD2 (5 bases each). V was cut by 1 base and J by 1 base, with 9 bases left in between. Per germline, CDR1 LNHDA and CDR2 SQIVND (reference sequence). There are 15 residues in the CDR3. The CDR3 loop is CASSIVGTGTDTQYF. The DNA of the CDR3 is TGTGCCAGTAGTATAGTCGGGACGGGCACAGATACGCAGTATTTT.

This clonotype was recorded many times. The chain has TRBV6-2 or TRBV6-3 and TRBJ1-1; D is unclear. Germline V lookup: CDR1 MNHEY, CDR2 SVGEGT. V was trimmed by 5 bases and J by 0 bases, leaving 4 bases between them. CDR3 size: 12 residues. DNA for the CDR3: TGTGCCAGCAGTGCTCTGAACACTGAAGCTTTCTTT. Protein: CASSALNTEAFF.

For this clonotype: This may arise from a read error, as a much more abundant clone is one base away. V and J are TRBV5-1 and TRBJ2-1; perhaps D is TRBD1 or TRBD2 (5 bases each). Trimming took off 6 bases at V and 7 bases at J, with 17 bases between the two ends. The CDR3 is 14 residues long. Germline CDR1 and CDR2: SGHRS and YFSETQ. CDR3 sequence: CASTSAGAWNEQFF. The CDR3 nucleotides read TGCGCCAGCACCAGCGCCGGGGCGTGGAATGAGCAGTTCTTC.

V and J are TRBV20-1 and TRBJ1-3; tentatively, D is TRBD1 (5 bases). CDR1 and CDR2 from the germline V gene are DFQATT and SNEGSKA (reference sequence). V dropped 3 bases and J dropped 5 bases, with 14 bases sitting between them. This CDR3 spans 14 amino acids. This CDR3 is CSARSGTLRNTIYF. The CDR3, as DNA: TGCAGTGCTAGGTCCGGGACCTTAAGAAACACCATATATTTT.

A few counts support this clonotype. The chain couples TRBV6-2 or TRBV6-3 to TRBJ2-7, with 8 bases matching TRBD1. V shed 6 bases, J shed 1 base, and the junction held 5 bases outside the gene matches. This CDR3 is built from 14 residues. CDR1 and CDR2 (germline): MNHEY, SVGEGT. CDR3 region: CASRPRTGSYEQYV. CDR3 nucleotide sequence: TGTGCCAGCAGACCGCGGACAGGGTCCTACGAGCAGTACGTC.

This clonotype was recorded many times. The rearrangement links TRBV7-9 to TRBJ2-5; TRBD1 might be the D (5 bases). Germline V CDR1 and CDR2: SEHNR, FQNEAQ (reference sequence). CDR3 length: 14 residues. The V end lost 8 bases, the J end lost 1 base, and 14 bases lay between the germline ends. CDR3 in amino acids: CASCPGKGQETQYF. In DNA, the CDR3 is TGTGCCAGCTGCCCAGGGAAGGGCCAAGAGACCCAGTACTTC.

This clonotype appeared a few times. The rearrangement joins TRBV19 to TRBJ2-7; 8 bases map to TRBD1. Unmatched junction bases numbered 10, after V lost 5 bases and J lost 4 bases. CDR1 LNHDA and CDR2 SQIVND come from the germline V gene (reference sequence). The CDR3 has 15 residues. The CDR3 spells CASSVRTGRGYEQYF. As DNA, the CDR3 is TGTGCCAGTAGTGTCCGGACAGGGAGAGGATACGAGCAGTACTTC.

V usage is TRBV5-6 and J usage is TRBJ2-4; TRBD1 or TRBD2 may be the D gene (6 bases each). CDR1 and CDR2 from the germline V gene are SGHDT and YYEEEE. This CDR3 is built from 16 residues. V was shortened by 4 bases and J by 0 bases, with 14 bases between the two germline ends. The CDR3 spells CASSSSGQIAKNIQYF. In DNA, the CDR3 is TGTGCCAGCAGCAGTAGCGGACAGATAGCCAAAAACATTCAGTACTTC.

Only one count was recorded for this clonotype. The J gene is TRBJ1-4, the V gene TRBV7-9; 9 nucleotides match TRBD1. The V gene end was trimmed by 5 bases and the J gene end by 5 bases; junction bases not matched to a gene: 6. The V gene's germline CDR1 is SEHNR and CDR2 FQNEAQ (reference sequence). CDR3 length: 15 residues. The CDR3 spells CASSPRQGGNEKLFF. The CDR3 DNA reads TGTGCCAGCAGCCCCAGACAGGGGGGGAATGAAAAACTGTTTTTT.

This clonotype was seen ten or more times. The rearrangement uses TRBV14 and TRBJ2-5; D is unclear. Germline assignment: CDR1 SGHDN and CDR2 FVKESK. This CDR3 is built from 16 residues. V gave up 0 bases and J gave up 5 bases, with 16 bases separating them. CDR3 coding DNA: TGTGCCAGCAGCCAAGATAGCATCTACCTGAAGGAGACCCAGTACTTC. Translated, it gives CASSQDSIYLKETQYF.

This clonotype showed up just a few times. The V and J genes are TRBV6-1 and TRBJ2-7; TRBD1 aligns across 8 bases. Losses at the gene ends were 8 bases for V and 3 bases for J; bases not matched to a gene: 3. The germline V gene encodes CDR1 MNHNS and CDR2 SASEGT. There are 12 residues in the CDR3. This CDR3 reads CASGTGFYEQYV. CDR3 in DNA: TGTGCCAGCGGGACAGGTTTCTACGAGCAGTACGTC.

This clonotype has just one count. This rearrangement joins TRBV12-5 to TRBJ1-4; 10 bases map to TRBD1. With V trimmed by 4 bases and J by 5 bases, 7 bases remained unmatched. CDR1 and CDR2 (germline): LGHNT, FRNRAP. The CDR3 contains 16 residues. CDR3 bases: TGTGCTAGTGGTTGGAACCCGGGACAGGGGAATGAAAAACTGTTTTTT. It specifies CASGWNPGQGNEKLFF.

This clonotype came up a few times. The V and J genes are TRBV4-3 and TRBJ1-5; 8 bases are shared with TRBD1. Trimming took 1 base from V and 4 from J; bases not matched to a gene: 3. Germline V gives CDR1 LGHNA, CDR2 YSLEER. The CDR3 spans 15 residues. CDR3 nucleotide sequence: TGCGCCAGCAGCCAAGTCCAGGGGGCAAATCAGCCCCAGCATTTT. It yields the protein CASSQVQGANQPQHF.

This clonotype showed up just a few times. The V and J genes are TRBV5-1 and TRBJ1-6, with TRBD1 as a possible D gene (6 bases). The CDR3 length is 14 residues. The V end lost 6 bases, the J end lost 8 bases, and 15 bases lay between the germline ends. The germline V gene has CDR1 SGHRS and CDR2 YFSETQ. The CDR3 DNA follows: TGCGCCAGCAAGTTCCAGGGGACCTATTCACCCCTCCACTTT. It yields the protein CASKFQGTYSPLHF.

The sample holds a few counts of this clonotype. CDR3 in amino acids: CASSLGTGQGAGTQYF. CDR3 nucleotides: TGCGCCAGCAGCTTGGGGACAGGCCAAGGAGCGGGGACCCAGTACTTC. The V gene is TRBV5-1, the J gene TRBJ2-5, with D maybe TRBD1 (7 bases). Looked up from germline, CDR1 is SGHRS and CDR2 is YFSETQ. V dropped 0 bases and J dropped 7 bases, with 19 bases sitting between them. This CDR3 has 16 residues.

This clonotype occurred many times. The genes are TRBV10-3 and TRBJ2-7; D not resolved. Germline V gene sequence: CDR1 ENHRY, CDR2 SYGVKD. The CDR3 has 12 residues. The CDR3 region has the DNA TGTGCCATCAGTAAGGGCTCCAACGAGCAGTACGTC. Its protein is CAISKGSNEQYV.

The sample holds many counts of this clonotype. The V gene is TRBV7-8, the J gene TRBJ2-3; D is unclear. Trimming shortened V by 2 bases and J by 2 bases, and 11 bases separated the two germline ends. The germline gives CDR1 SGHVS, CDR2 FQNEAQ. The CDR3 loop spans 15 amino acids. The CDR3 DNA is TGTGCCAGCAGCTTAAAACGGGTTCTCACAGATACGCAGTATTTT. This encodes CASSLKRVLTDTQYF.

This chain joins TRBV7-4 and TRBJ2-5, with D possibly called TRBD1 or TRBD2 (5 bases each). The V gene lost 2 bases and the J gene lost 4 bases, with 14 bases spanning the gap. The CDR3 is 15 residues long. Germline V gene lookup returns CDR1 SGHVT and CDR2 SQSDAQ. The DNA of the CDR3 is TGTGCCAGCAGCTTACGTGAGGGGCTTAGAGAGACCCAGTACTTC. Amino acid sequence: CASSLREGLRETQYF.

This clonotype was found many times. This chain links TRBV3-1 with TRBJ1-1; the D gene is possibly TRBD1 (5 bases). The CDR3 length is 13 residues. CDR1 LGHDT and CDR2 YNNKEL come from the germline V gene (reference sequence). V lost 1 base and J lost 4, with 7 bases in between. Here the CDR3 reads CASSQGRGTEAFF. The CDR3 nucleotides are TGTGCCAGCAGCCAAGGGAGGGGCACTGAAGCTTTCTTT.

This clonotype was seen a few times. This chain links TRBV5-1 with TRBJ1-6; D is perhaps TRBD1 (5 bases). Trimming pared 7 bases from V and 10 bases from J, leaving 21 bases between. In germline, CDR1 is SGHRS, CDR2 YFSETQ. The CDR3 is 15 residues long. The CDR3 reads CASCLDTNGGSPLHF. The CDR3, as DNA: TGCGCCAGCTGCCTCGACACAAATGGGGGATCACCCCTCCACTTT.

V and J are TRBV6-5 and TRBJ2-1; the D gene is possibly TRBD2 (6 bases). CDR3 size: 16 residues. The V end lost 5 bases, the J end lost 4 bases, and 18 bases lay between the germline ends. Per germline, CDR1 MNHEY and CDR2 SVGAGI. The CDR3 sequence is CASSQHSSDPYNEQFF. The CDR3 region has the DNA TGTGCCAGCAGTCAACATTCTAGCGACCCTTACAATGAGCAGTTCTTC.

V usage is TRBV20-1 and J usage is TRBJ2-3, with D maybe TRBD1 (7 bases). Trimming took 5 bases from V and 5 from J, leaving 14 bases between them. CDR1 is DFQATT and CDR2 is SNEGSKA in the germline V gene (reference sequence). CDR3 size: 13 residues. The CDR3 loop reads CSARGTVGDTQYF. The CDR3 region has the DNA TGCAGTGCTCGGGGGACAGTTGGAGATACGCAGTATTTT.

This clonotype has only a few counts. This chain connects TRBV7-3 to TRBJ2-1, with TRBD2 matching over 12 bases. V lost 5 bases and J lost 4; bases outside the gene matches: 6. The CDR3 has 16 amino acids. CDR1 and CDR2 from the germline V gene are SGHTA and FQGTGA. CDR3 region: CASSASLAGGYNEQFF. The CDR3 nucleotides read TGTGCCAGCAGCGCCTCGCTAGCGGGGGGGTACAATGAGCAGTTCTTC.

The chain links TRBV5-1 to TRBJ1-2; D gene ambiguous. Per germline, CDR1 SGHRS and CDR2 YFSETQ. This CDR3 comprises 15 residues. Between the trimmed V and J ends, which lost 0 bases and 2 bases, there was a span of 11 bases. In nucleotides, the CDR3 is TGCGCCAGCAGCTTGGAGTCCAGCACAAACTATGGCTACACCTTC. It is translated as CASSLESSTNYGYTF.